The next 3 T cell receptor beta chains were all read from a single sample in a study of shared clonotypes between healthy human individuals. Only in-frame clones appear in the TCRdb table, and some are missing; sequencing was by immunoSEQ multiplex PCR. The sample has millions of clones; over 85% are singletons. CD45RO-negative, CCR7-positively selected cells formed the naive CD8 fraction, excluding terminally differentiated effector memory CD45RA+ cells. The sequencing sample was made of naive CD8+ T cells sorted from blood. The source is a young man in good health.

V is TRBV4-1 and J is TRBJ2-7; TRBD1 might be the D (6 bases). Germline V gene lookup returns CDR1 MGHRA and CDR2 YSYEKL. V shed 0 bases and J shed 1 base, with 16 bases lying between them. This CDR3 comprises 17 residues. Here the CDR3 DNA reads TGCGCCAGCAGCCAAGAGTGGGGGCCTGGCTGGTCCTACGAGCAGTACTTC. Translating gives CASSQEWGPGWSYEQYF.

In the case of this clone: This CDR3 is also generated by other DNA sequences in the sample. The chain recombines TRBV4-1 with TRBJ1-2; the D gene is possibly TRBD1 (6 bases). Germline-derived CDR1 and CDR2 are MGHRA and YSYEKL. Trimming removed 1 base at V and 6 bases at J, with 12 bases between. This CDR3 spans 14 amino acids. For the CDR3, the DNA is TGCGCCAGCAGCCAAGTAGGAGGGGGTGATGGCTACACCTTC. Translating it yields CASSQVGGGDGYTF.

The chain is built from TRBV13 and TRBJ2-2; TRBD2 matches at 9 bases. Germline V gene sequence: CDR1 PRHDT, CDR2 FYEKMQ (reference sequence). The CDR3 has 19 residues. The trim removed 4 bases at V and 1 base at J, leaving 13 bases unmatched. In DNA, the CDR3 is TGTGCCAGCAGCTCCGGGCCCATAGCGGGGGAGCAGAACACCGGGGAGCTGTTTTTT. Amino acid sequence: CASSSGPIAGEQNTGELFF.